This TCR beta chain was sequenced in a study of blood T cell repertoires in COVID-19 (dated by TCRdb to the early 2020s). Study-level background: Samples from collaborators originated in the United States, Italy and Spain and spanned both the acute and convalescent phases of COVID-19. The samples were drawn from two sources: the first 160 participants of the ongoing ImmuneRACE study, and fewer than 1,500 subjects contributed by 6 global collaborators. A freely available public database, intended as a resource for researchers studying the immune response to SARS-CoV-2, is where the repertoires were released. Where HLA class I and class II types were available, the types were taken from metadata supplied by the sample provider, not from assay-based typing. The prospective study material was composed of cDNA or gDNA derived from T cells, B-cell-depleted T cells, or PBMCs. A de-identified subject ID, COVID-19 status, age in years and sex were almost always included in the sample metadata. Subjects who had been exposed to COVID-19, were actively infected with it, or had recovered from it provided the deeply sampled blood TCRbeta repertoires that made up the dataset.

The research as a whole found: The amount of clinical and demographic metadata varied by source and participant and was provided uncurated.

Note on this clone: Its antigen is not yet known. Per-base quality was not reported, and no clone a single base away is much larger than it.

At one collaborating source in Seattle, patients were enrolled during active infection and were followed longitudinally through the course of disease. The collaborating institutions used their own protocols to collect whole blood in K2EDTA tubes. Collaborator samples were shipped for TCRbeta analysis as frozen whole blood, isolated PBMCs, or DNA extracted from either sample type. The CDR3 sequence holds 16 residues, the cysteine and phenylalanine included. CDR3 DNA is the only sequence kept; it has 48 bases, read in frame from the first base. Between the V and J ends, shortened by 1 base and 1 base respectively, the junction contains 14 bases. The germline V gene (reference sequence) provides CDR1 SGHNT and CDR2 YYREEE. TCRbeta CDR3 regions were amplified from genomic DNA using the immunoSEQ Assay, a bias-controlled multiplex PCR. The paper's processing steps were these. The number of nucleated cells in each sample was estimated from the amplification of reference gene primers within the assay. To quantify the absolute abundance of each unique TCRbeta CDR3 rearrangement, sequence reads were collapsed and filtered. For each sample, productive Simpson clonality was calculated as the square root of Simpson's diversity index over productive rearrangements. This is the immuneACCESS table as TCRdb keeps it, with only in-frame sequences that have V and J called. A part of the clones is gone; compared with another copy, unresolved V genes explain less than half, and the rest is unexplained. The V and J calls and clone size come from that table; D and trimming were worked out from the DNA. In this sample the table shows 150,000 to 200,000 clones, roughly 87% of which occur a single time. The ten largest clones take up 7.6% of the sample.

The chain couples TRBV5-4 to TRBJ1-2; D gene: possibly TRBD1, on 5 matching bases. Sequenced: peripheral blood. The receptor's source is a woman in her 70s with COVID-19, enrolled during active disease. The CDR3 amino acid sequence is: CASSLPVTGDNYGYTF. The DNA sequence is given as TGTGCCAGCAGCTTGCCGGTAACAGGAGATAACTATGGCTACACCTTC.